The sequence of this T cell receptor (beta chain) was determined in a study of CD8 T cells in Susac syndrome. Negative isolation yielded the CD8+ and CD4+ T cells, while FACS enriched the TEMRA cells. V lost 3 bases to trimming and J lost 9 bases, with 17 bases between them. The CDR3 has 14 residues. CDR1 MNHNS and CDR2 SASEGT come from the germline V gene. When the RNA was reverse transcribed, random hexamers were used with an input of 0.5 to 1 ug. Amplification of TCR beta CDR3 by immunoSEQ multiplex PCR spanned 54 Vbeta and 13 Jbeta. From the immunoSEQ multiplex PCR reads, TCRdb called clonotypes with MiXCR, one entry per CDR3 protein. The sample comprises more than 100,000 distinct CDR3 sequences, 90% to 95% of which are singletons, and around 0.12% rests with the top ten. Study-wide results and limits: The study acknowledged a relatively small number of individuals in its TCR sequencing and HLA analysis.

The count of this clonotype is one. No antigen is known for it. The chain has TRBV6-1 and TRBJ2-5; D might be TRBD2 (6 bases). The sequenced sample consisted of CD4+ T cells from PBMCs. The receptor's source is a human donor in good health. CDR3 residues: CASSEIGPRGSQYF. The CDR3 DNA is TGTGCCAGCAGTGAGATAGGGCCCCGGGGGTCCCAGTACTTC.